The 32 T cell receptor beta chains given below trace back to one sample, sequenced in a study of regulatory T cells in long-lasting Graves disease. Libraries of TCR beta came from iRepertoire HTBI primers plus Arm-PCR of CDR3 regions. TCRdb independently ran MiXCR on the multiplex PCR reads; one entry per CDR3 protein. The data hold fewer than 650,000 distinct CDR3 sequences, with roughly 15% observed a single time. Time point reported: newly diagnosed GD, antithyroid drugs for less than 3 months. The TCR library used RNA extracted from PBMCs. This sample was shared with a second study, whose subject was T cells in Graves' hyperthyroidism and ophthalmopathy.

The sequenced sample was peripheral blood mononuclear cells (PBMCs), obtained at new diagnosis, from a patient treated with antithyroid drugs. Receptors were obtained from a woman aged 30 to 39 with Graves disease.

This clonotype showed up many times. The J gene is TRBJ1-1, the V gene TRBV12-3 or TRBV12-4; a possible D gene is TRBD1 (5 bases). This CDR3 has 15 residues. V was clipped by 3 bases and J by 3 bases, with 14 bases between them. The CDR3 region is CASSFSLRADTEAFF. In DNA form, the CDR3 reads TGTGCCAGCAGTTTTTCCCTCAGGGCGGACACTGAAGCTTTCTTT.

The chain recombines TRBV14 with TRBJ2-5, with a weak D call TRBD1 (6 bases). Germline V lookup: CDR1 SGHDN, CDR2 FVKESK. This CDR3 has 14 residues. V lost 3 bases, J lost 3 bases, and 11 bases lay in between. The CDR3 reads CASSHRQVEETQYF. CDR3 bases: TGTGCCAGCAGCCACCGACAGGTTGAAGAGACCCAGTACTTC.

A few counts support this clonotype. The chain carries TRBV20-1 and TRBJ2-3; 14 nucleotides agree with TRBD2. CDR1 is DFQATT, CDR2 SNEGSKA, per germline (reference sequence). The J segment lost 4 bases and the V segment lost 1 base, leaving 13 bases of the junction unmatched. This CDR3 region has 19 residues. The CDR3 coding sequence is TGCAGTGCTAGAGGGGGCGTGACTAGCGGGAGGGCCCCCCCAGATACGCAGTATTTT. This sequence encodes CSARGGVTSGRAPPDTQYF.

This clonotype was counted at least ten times. The chain employs TRBV11-2 and TRBJ2-7; TRBD2 might be the D (6 bases). Trimming took off 1 base at V and 6 bases at J, with 16 bases between the two ends. The CDR3 runs 15 residues. The germline V gene encodes CDR1 SGHAT and CDR2 FQNNGV. CDR3 loop: CASSLVLASVGEQYF. In DNA form, the CDR3 reads TGTGCCAGCAGCTTAGTTCTAGCGAGTGTAGGCGAGCAGTACTTC.

This clonotype was observed many times. The genes are TRBV6-5 and TRBJ2-2, with D unclear. V lost 4 bases and J 3 bases, leaving 9 bases between the germline ends. CDR1 and CDR2 from the germline V gene are MNHEY and SVGAGI. The CDR3 runs to 14 residues. In DNA form, the CDR3 reads TGTGCCAGCAGTTCTGCCTCCTACACCGGGGAGCTGTTTTTT. This codes for CASSSASYTGELFF.

The chain recombines TRBV30 with TRBJ1-6; 7 bases are a match to TRBD1. There are 15 residues in the CDR3. Germline assignment: CDR1 GTSNPN and CDR2 SVGIG (reference sequence). V shed 0 bases, J shed 7 bases, and the junction held 6 bases outside the gene matches. The DNA for the CDR3 is TGTGCCTGGAGTGTACTGAACAGGGGAAATTCACCCCTCCACTTT. Residues: CAWSVLNRGNSPLHF.

This clonotype was counted a single time. The V gene is TRBV5-5, the J gene TRBJ2-6; 7 bases match TRBD1. Germline-derived CDR1 and CDR2 are SGHKS and YYEKEE (reference sequence). The ends lost 2 bases at V and 4 bases at J; junction bases unmatched: 9. This CDR3 has 17 amino acids. As DNA, the CDR3 is TGTGCCAGCAGCTTATTACAGGGGTCTTCAGGGGCCAACGTCCTGACTTTC. Protein sequence: CASSLLQGSSGANVLTF.

This clonotype has ten or more counts. The chain carries TRBV27 and TRBJ2-5; no clear D. Germline V gives CDR1 MNHEY, CDR2 SMNVEV (reference sequence). Trimming removed 5 bases from V and 6 bases from J, with 22 bases in between. The CDR3 spans 16 residues. CDR3 sequence reads: CASSGPSTTKAKTQYF. As DNA, the CDR3 is TGTGCCAGCAGTGGCCCTTCTACTACCAAGGCAAAGACCCAGTACTTC.

In this sample, this clonotype turned up a few times. This sequence joins TRBV30 and TRBJ2-1, with TRBD1 identical over 8 bases. The CDR3 has 12 amino acids. The V gene's germline CDR1 is GTSNPN and CDR2 SVGIG (reference sequence). Unmatched junction bases numbered 5, after V lost 1 base and J lost 12 bases. CDR3 nucleotide sequence: TGTGCCTGGAGTGCAGGGGGCGCGTCGCAGTTCTTC. It yields the protein CAWSAGGASQFF.

This clonotype occurred many times. The chain has TRBV27 and TRBJ1-4, with D possibly TRBD1 on 5 matching bases. V lost 3 bases, J lost 10 bases, and 24 bases lay in between. CDR1 and CDR2 from the germline V gene are MNHEY and SMNVEV (reference sequence). The CDR3 loop spans 17 amino acids. This CDR3 reads CASSFLPGPANGLKLFF. The DNA for the CDR3 is TGTGCCAGCAGTTTCCTTCCGGGACCCGCTAATGGGTTAAAACTGTTTTTT.

A word on this clonotype: A much larger clone lies a single base off, so this may be a read error. The V gene is TRBV29-1, the J gene TRBJ2-2, with TRBD2 matching over 13 bases. The germline CDR1 and CDR2 sequences are SQVTM and ANQGSEA. The CDR3 totals 15 residues. V was clipped by 7 bases and J by 7 bases; unmatched bases: 9. CDR3 amino acids: CSANGLAGDGGELFF. The CDR3 DNA reads as TGCAGCGCAAACGGACTAGCGGGAGACGGCGGGGAGCTGTTTTTT.

The V gene is TRBV20-1, the J gene TRBJ2-7; 8 nucleotides align to TRBD2. J gave up 9 bases and V 3 bases, and 13 bases lay outside the gene matches. Germline V gives CDR1 DFQATT, CDR2 SNEGSKA (reference sequence). The CDR3 covers 14 residues. The CDR3 loop reads CSARGPREAEGQYF. Written as DNA, the CDR3 is TGCAGTGCTAGGGGTCCGCGGGAGGCTGAAGGGCAGTACTTC.

This clonotype was counted at least ten times. The rearrangement uses TRBV11-2 and TRBJ2-7; 7 bases fit TRBD1. The CDR3 sequence is 15 residues long. Germline V gives CDR1 SGHAT, CDR2 FQNNGV. V dropped 1 base and J dropped 3; count of bases not matched to a gene: 6. The CDR3 region has the DNA TGTGCCAGCAGCTTAGCGGTCGGGACAGTCTACGAGCAGTACTTC. Its translation: CASSLAVGTVYEQYF.

At least ten counts were recorded for this clonotype. The gene calls are TRBV28 and TRBJ1-2, with D uncertain. The CDR3 spans 14 residues. The V end lost 2 bases, the J end lost 7 bases, and 14 bases lay between the germline ends. Looked up from germline, CDR1 is MDHEN and CDR2 is SYDVKM. The CDR3 DNA follows: TGTGCCAGCAGTTTAACGGATATGGGTCGTGGCTACACCTTC. It yields the protein CASSLTDMGRGYTF.

In this sample, this clonotype turned up a few times. The chain has TRBV5-1 and TRBJ2-1; D is unresolved. The DNA end favors TRBJ2-5, so the J call may be wrong. Germline CDR1 and CDR2: SGHRS and YFSETQ. This CDR3 spans 14 amino acids. CDR3 nucleotides: TGCGCCAGCAGCTTAGGAGATTATCAAGAGACCCAGTACTTC. Translating it yields CASSLGDYQETQYF.

Ten or more counts support this clonotype. The chain uses TRBV6-2 or TRBV6-3 and TRBJ2-5; D uncertain. The germline CDR1 and CDR2 sequences are MNHEY and SVGEGT. The CDR3 length is 11 residues. Trimming stripped 3 bases from V and 5 bases from J, with 4 bases between. The CDR3 here is CASSYWETQYF. The CDR3 bases are TGTGCCAGCAGTTATTGGGAGACCCAGTACTTC.

The chain links TRBV12-3 or TRBV12-4 to TRBJ1-5, with D unresolved. The CDR3 sequence is 14 residues long. Trimming shortened V by 3 bases and J by 0 bases, and 6 bases separated the two germline ends. CDR3 bases: TGTGCCAGCAGTTTGGAGCCTAGCAATCAGCCCCAGCATTTT. Translation gives CASSLEPSNQPQHF.

The table lists this clonotype with many counts. The rearrangement links TRBV10-3 to TRBJ1-5, with TRBD1 matching over 7 bases. After removal of 6 bases from V and 1 base from J, the junction contained 9 bases not matched to a gene. Germline V gene sequence: CDR1 ENHRY, CDR2 SYGVKD. This CDR3 is 16 amino acids long. CDR3 region: CAISQRQGTSNQPQHF. The CDR3 DNA is TGTGCCATCAGCCAAAGACAGGGTACGAGCAATCAGCCCCAGCATTTT.

The chain couples TRBV5-1 to TRBJ1-4; 7 nucleotides match TRBD1. V gave up 7 bases and J gave up 7 bases; unmatched junction bases: 7. This CDR3 region has 13 residues. Germline V gene data show CDR1 as SGHRS and CDR2 as YFSETQ. Here the CDR3 DNA reads TGCGCCAGCCACGGACAGGAGGGTGAAAAACTGTTTTTT. This gives the protein CASHGQEGEKLFF.

The chain carries TRBV29-1 and TRBJ2-5, with TRBD1 identical over 9 bases. J was trimmed by 5 bases and V by 3 bases; bases with no gene match: 10. This CDR3 spans 15 amino acids. In germline, CDR1 is SQVTM, CDR2 ANQGSEA. The CDR3 sequence is CSVEYGQGSWETQYF. The CDR3 nucleotides read TGCAGCGTTGAGTACGGACAGGGGAGCTGGGAGACCCAGTACTTC.

There are a few counts of this clonotype. V is TRBV5-1 and J is TRBJ2-7, with 10 positions matching TRBD1. In germline, CDR1 is SGHRS, CDR2 YFSETQ. This CDR3 region has 14 residues. Unmatched junction bases numbered 6, after V lost 7 bases and J lost 2 bases. The CDR3 spells CASSGTGVPYEQYF. Written as DNA, the CDR3 is TGCGCCAGCTCCGGGACAGGGGTGCCCTACGAGCAGTACTTC.

This clonotype was detected only a few times. V gene TRBV30 combines with J gene TRBJ2-5, with D possibly being TRBD1 (6 bases). V gave up 2 bases and J gave up 5 bases, with 18 bases separating them. Germline V gene data show CDR1 as GTSNPN and CDR2 as SVGIG (reference sequence). The CDR3 consists of 15 residues. CDR3 nucleotides: TGTGCCTGGAGTCAGGGGCAGGGGCACTGGGAGACCCAGTACTTC. Amino acid sequence: CAWSQGQGHWETQYF.

There are many counts of this clonotype. The genes are TRBV28 and TRBJ2-7, with 11 nucleotides matching TRBD1. Trimming took 6 bases from V and 5 from J; bases not matched to a gene: 12. CDR3 length: 16 residues. Germline V gives CDR1 MDHEN, CDR2 SYDVKM. The CDR3 spells CASRTVGGTGGHEQYF. CDR3 nucleotides: TGTGCCAGCAGAACCGTTGGCGGGACAGGGGGGCACGAGCAGTACTTC.

This clonotype has ten or more counts. V gene TRBV6-5 combines with J gene TRBJ2-7, with D uncertain. Germline CDR1 MNHEY, CDR2 SVGAGI. The CDR3 covers 16 residues. Trimming took off 3 bases at V and 1 base at J, with 16 bases between the two ends. CDR3 region: CASSYPGRSQSYEQYF. DNA of the CDR3: TGTGCCAGCAGTTATCCGGGCCGCTCCCAGTCCTACGAGCAGTACTTC.

The table lists this clonotype with many counts. The chain combines TRBV6-9 with TRBJ1-2; D uncertain. CDR1 is MNHGY and CDR2 is SVAAGI in the germline V gene. The CDR3 runs 14 residues. Trimming stripped 2 bases from V and 0 bases from J, with 7 bases between. Here the CDR3 reads CASSYQRANYGYTF. As DNA, the CDR3 is TGTGCCAGCAGTTATCAGAGAGCTAACTATGGCTACACCTTC.

This clonotype showed up just a few times. Since a much larger clone is just one base distant, this may be a read error. The gene calls are TRBV28 and TRBJ2-7, with D possibly being TRBD2 (7 bases). The CDR3 extends over 16 amino acids. V was pared by 0 bases and J by 2 bases, with 14 bases between. Per germline, CDR1 MDHEN and CDR2 SYDVKM. CDR3 sequence (DNA): TGTGCCAGCAGTTTATGGGGGGCGGGAGTGACCTACGAGCAGTACTTC. Protein sequence: CASSLWGAGVTYEQYF.

The chain recombines TRBV11-2 with TRBJ2-1; 8 bases map to TRBD2. Germline CDR1 and CDR2: SGHAT and FQNNGV. The length of the CDR3 is 16 residues. V lost 7 bases, J lost 5 bases, and 13 bases stayed unmatched. This CDR3 is CASILGAGGINNEQFF. CDR3 DNA: TGTGCCAGCATCCTGGGGGCGGGGGGAATTAACAATGAGCAGTTCTTC.

This clonotype turned up a few times. The CDR3 protein is CATRGRDYSSGANVLTF. CDR3 DNA sequence: TGTGCCACCAGGGGTCGGGACTACTCCTCTGGGGCCAACGTCCTGACTTTC. This chain uses TRBV6-1 with TRBJ2-6, with D possibly matching TRBD2 (7 bases). V lost 10 bases to trimming and J lost 0 bases, with 19 bases between them. The CDR3 runs 17 residues. Germline lookup yields CDR1 MNHNS and CDR2 SASEGT.

This clonotype was found a few times. The V gene is TRBV6-5, the J gene TRBJ1-4; D is uncertain. This CDR3 is 14 amino acids long. CDR1 and CDR2 (germline): MNHEY, SVGAGI. V lost 4 bases, J lost 7 bases, and 13 bases lay in between. The CDR3 DNA reads TGTGCCAGCAGTTCGGGAGTTTCGGTTGAAAAACTGTTTTTT. Protein product: CASSSGVSVEKLFF.

This chain uses TRBV28 with TRBJ2-7; possibly TRBD1 or TRBD2 for D (5 bases each). The CDR3 runs to 17 residues. V was trimmed by 5 bases and J by 0 bases, leaving 20 bases between them. Germline CDR1 reads MDHEN; CDR2 reads SYDVKM. CDR3 nucleotide sequence: TGTGCCAGCAGTGTAGTAGGGGCCCGGGGTACCTCCTACGAGCAGTACTTC. Residues: CASSVVGARGTSYEQYF.

This clonotype occurred a few times. This chain joins TRBV28 and TRBJ2-7, with 8 bases that match TRBD2. In germline, CDR1 is MDHEN, CDR2 SYDVKM. This CDR3 spans 14 amino acids. With 8 bases clipped from V and 2 bases from J, the junction kept 8 bases outside the gene matches. The CDR3 protein is CASLPGGGTYEQYF. In nucleotides, the CDR3 is TGTGCCAGCCTGCCCGGGGGGGGGACCTACGAGCAGTACTTC.

There are many counts of this clonotype. The chain is built from TRBV28 and TRBJ2-1; 10 bases fit TRBD2. The ends lost 6 bases at V and 6 bases at J; junction bases unmatched: 11. This CDR3 is built from 16 residues. From germline, CDR1 is MDHEN and CDR2 SYDVKM. CDR3 residues: CASRLRGSGRINEQFF. As DNA, the CDR3 is TGTGCCAGCAGGCTACGGGGTAGCGGGAGGATCAATGAGCAGTTCTTC.